This T cell receptor beta chain was sequenced during a study of shared clonotypes between healthy human individuals (dated by TCRdb to the early 2020s). Broadly, across the study: The cohort included three men and a couple of women between 18 and 49 years of age. The study deeply sequenced blood TCR repertoires of about five healthy adults to estimate repertoire size and the extent of clonotype sharing between individuals. Each donor's leukapheresis produced roughly between about 0.9 and 9.5 billion PBMCs. Libraries were prepared and TCR repertoires were sequenced by different laboratories using diverse techniques, in order to increase sequencing depth and limit assay-specific biases. For each donor, three plates each were used for CD4 naive and CD4 memory, two plates were used for CD8 naive, and one plate was used for CD8 memory. Here is what the overall study found, with its caveats: The small number of donors limited the genetic and exposure-history diversity represented. When a handful of donors were compared, the shared fraction of clonotypes was 5% to 6.5% for naive CD4, 3.5% to 4% for naive CD8, 2% to 2.5% for memory CD4, and 0.35% to 0.4% for memory CD8. Naive subsets generally had larger estimated clonotype richness than memory subsets did. Only blood was sampled, and tissue TCR repertoires likely differ from those in blood. Based on pairwise subsampling, the degree of clonotype sharing among donors was expected to be affected by sequencing depth. Incomplete sequencing was indicated by rarefaction of sorted-subset datasets, despite the large sequencing depth. Higher generation probabilities were observed for clonotypes shared by all four sorted-subset donors than for non-shared clonotypes.

TCR CDR3 regions were amplified from genomic DNA by multiplex PCR using the deep immunoSEQ assay. Genomic DNA extracted from each cell subset was distributed evenly over all wells of several immunoSEQ 96-well plates, and each plate served as one replicate. For sorted subsets, each replicate PCR was loaded with 200 to 250 ng genomic DNA, equivalent to 30,000 or so T cell genomes. Purified libraries were measured with a Qubit 3.0 fluorometer, size-checked on a Bioanalyzer 2100, and measured again with the KAPA Library Quantification kit. A separate single-read 150-cycle Illumina NextSeq 550 flow cell was used to sequence each immunoSEQ 96-well plate. For the original study's pipeline: The immunoSEQ output contained only junctional sequences without quality scores, so filtering could not match that applied to full-length reads. To assign V/J genes and CDR3, sequences were annotated against IMGT germline references using PyIR, a Python wrapper for IgBLAST v1.9. Any read was removed if the V/J assignment was weak (E-value above 1e-6), the CDR3 was missing, or the read contained stop codons, out-of-frame junctions, or ambiguous translated residues. A V3J clonotype was defined by an identical inferred V gene, J gene, and CDR3 amino acid sequence. The percentage overlap between two repertoires was calculated by dividing the number of shared unique clonotypes by the size of the smaller repertoire. Three approaches were used to assess repertoire richness: RTK rarefaction, the Chao1 estimator, and Recon v2.1 estimates of unobserved clonotypes. Generation probabilities were computed with OLGA for all TCRbeta clonotypes obtained by the gDNA method from four donors. TCRdb re-hosts the immuneACCESS table, in-frame sequences only. Its copies lack some clones; in the studies checked, an unresolved V gene accounts for under half of them, and the cause for the rest is not known. From that table come the V and J calls and clone size; the DNA was used to work out D and trimming. Counted in this sample were about 510,000 clones; 90% to 96% of them appeared once. In total, the top ten clones hold under 0.06% of the sample.

Donors were healthy HIV-negative adults with no recently reported acute infections or vaccinations. All donors were Caucasian adults living in Nashville, Tennessee, USA. Magnetic negative selection was used to enrich CD4+ T cells, after which naive cells were positively selected on CD45RA and the negative fraction became the memory subset. After blood collection by leukapheresis, PBMCs were isolated using Ficoll-Histopaque density gradient centrifugation and then cryopreserved in the vapor phase of liquid nitrogen. Analytical flow cytometry was used to check the purity and quantity of every magnetically sorted T cell population. Each sorted fraction had its genomic DNA isolated and then quantified by UV absorbance on a Nanodrop 2000c. Sequences SQVTM (CDR1) and ANQGSEA (CDR2) are obtained from the germline V gene. The CDR3 has 16 amino acids, counting the end cysteine and phenylalanine. The read is trimmed to its CDR3 DNA, 48 bases read in frame from base 1. The junction shows trimming of 4 bases on V and 5 bases on J, and the gene matches do not reach 16 bases of it.

As concerns this clone: It has no known antigen specificity. Per-base quality was not reported, and no clone a single base away is much larger than it.

Input material: naive CD4+ T cells sorted from blood. Taken with the paper, the label for cell subset or site translates to: CD45RA+ positively selected. The sequence is built from TRBV29-1 and TRBJ2-7; 8 bases in the junction line up with TRBD2. The TCR originated in a woman aged 25 to 39 in good health. In nucleotide form, the sequence is TGCAGCGTTGCCCCGTTAGCTCGGGAGGGCCATAACGAGCAGTACTTC. Translated, it reads CSVAPLAREGHNEQYF.